This T cell receptor beta chain derives from a study of Ad26.COV2.S vaccination and SARS-CoV-2 variants. Germline-derived CDR1 and CDR2 are PRHDT and FYEKMQ (reference sequence). V lost 5 bases and J lost 7, with 18 bases in between. This CDR3 is built from 15 residues. Regarding treatment: some 19 received Ad26.COV2.S at low or high dose, single or two shots; 5 received placebo; per-sample allocation not given. Sampling happened 63 days after the first vaccine or placebo injection. Method: immunoSEQ multiplex PCR; TCRdb's copy keeps in-frame clones and lacks some. The table has 300,000 to 400,000 clones, about 88% seen once.

The gene calls are TRBV13 and TRBJ2-1; the D gene is possibly TRBD2 (5 bases). The origin of this receptor is a person between 18 and 60 years old who received the Ad26.COV2.S COVID-19 vaccine or a placebo. This material consisted of peripheral blood, taken in a trial of Ad26.COV2.S vaccine versus placebo. The CDR3: CASSRRFTRGNEQFF. The CDR3 nucleotides are TGTGCCAGCAGCCGCCGGTTTACCCGGGGTAATGAGCAGTTCTTC.